The 10 T cell receptor beta chains below come from one sample, sequenced in a study of T cell changes during pregnancy in multiple sclerosis (dated by TCRdb to 2018 to 2020). Libraries were built with the immunoSEQ multiplex PCR assay. TCRdb re-hosts the immuneACCESS table, in-frame sequences only. Its copies lack some clones; in the studies checked, an unresolved V gene accounts for under half of them, and the cause for the rest is not known. Here the sample has 35,000 to 45,000 clones; around nine tenths occur a single time. The biggest ten clones account for roughly 0.87% of the sample. This sample comprised CD4+ T cells from peripheral blood mononuclear cells, obtained after pregnancy. These receptors came from a female donor with multiple sclerosis, enrolled in a pregnancy study.

This clone appeared a single time. The chain couples TRBV7-9 to TRBJ1-1; weak D call: TRBD1 (5 bases). CDR3 length: 14 amino acids. Germline CDR1 and CDR2: SEHNR and FQNEAQ (reference sequence). V lost 1 base and J 5 bases, leaving 11 bases between the germline ends. CDR3 in DNA: TGTGCCAGCAGCTTAGGATCGGGGGATACTGAAGCTTTCTTT. Its translation is CASSLGSGDTEAFF.

This chain links TRBV2 with TRBJ1-1, with D possibly matching TRBD1 (6 bases). Germline CDR1 is SNHLY and CDR2 is FYNNEI. V lost 5 bases, J lost 1 base, and 17 bases lay in between. This CDR3 spans 16 amino acids. In DNA, the CDR3 is TGTGCCAGCAGTTGGGTTGCCGGGGGGCGGAACACTGAAGCTTTCTTT. It is translated as CASSWVAGGRNTEAFF.

The rearrangement uses TRBV4-1 and TRBJ2-7, with TRBD2 as a possible D gene (6 bases). V dropped 0 bases and J dropped 6 bases, with 15 bases sitting between them. The length of the CDR3 is 15 residues. CDR1 is MGHRA and CDR2 is YSYEKL in the germline V gene. The CDR3 nucleotides read TGCGCCAGCAGCCAAGATGGTGGGGGACTCGTCGAGCAGTACTTC. It specifies CASSQDGGGLVEQYF.

This chain connects TRBV7-3 to TRBJ2-5; TRBD1 is a possible D gene (6 bases). Per the germline V gene, CDR1 is SGHTA and CDR2 is FQGTGA. Between the trimmed V and J ends, which lost 1 base and 4 bases, there was a span of 10 bases. The CDR3 covers 14 residues. The CDR3 region is CASSLIGRGETQYF. The CDR3, as DNA: TGTGCCAGCAGCTTAATCGGCAGGGGAGAGACCCAGTACTTC.

The chain employs TRBV12-5 and TRBJ1-2; no clear D. Germline values: CDR1 LGHNT, CDR2 FRNRAP. V lost 0 bases, J lost 7 bases, and 15 bases lay in between. The CDR3 has 15 residues. The CDR3 spells CASGLVVAGSGGYTF. CDR3 coding DNA: TGTGCTAGTGGTTTGGTAGTGGCGGGGTCTGGTGGCTACACCTTC.

The genes are TRBV9 and TRBJ1-3, with D hard to call. Deletions cut 1 base from V and 3 bases from J, with 8 bases between. CDR1 and CDR2 (germline): SGDLS, YYNGEE. The CDR3 runs to 14 residues. The CDR3 DNA is TGTGCCAGCAGCGTAACGAGGGATGGAAACACCATATATTTT. Translated: CASSVTRDGNTIYF.

The chain carries TRBV9 and TRBJ2-5; maybe TRBD1 (6 bases). Looked up from germline, CDR1 is SGDLS and CDR2 is YYNGEE. The CDR3 runs to 14 residues. V lost 4 bases to trimming and J lost 0 bases, with 10 bases between them. CDR3 in DNA: TGTGCCAGCAGCCTCCGGGACAACCAAGAGACCCAGTACTTC. This codes for CASSLRDNQETQYF.

As to this clone: Its ends do not fully match the called genes, so a read error is possible. J is TRBJ2-7 and V is TRBV2; 10 bases are a match to TRBD2. The CDR3 is 13 amino acids. CDR1 and CDR2 from the germline V gene are SNHLY and FYNNEI. The CDR3 nucleotides are TGTGCCAGCAGTGTCCGACTAGCGGGCGAGGAGTACTTC. It translates to CASSVRLAGEEYF.

The chain has TRBV13 and TRBJ2-7, with 7 bases fitting TRBD1. J lost 2 bases, V lost 4 bases, and 8 bases had no gene match. The CDR3 totals 15 residues. Germline V gene sequence: CDR1 PRHDT, CDR2 FYEKMQ (reference sequence). In DNA, the CDR3 is TGTGCCAGCAGCTGGTACAGGGGTGCTACCTACGAGCAGTACTTC. Its protein product is CASSWYRGATYEQYF.

The genes are TRBV7-9 and TRBJ1-2; D is perhaps TRBD1 (6 bases). Trimming took off 2 bases at V and 5 bases at J, with 12 bases between the two ends. Germline V gives CDR1 SEHNR, CDR2 FQNEAQ (reference sequence). The CDR3 loop spans 14 amino acids. The CDR3 sequence is CASSLMDSVYGYTF. The CDR3 nucleotides are TGTGCCAGCAGCTTAATGGACAGCGTTTATGGCTACACCTTC.